The 26 T cell receptor beta chains in this list originate from one sample, sequenced in a study of T cells in Graves' hyperthyroidism and ophthalmopathy. What was amplified from RNA transcripts were TCR beta CDR3 regions. The primer set for the first-round RT-PCR of the TCR CDR3 was HTBI. MiXCR was run by TCRdb on the multiplex PCR reads, yielding one entry per CDR3 protein. Of about 640,000 distinct CDR3 sequences listed, about 20% are singletons. The sample was blood. The receptor set was obtained from a man aged 25-40 years with Graves' ophthalmopathy.

This clonotype has a count of ten or more. J is TRBJ1-1 and V is TRBV5-6, with 7 bases that match TRBD1. Germline V lookup: CDR1 SGHDT, CDR2 YYEEEE. CDR3 length equals 15 residues. With V trimmed by 1 base and J by 3 bases, 6 bases remained unmatched. CDR3 nucleotide sequence: TGTGCCAGCAGCTTGATCGAGGGGGCTTACACTGAAGCTTTCTTT. This encodes CASSLIEGAYTEAFF.

This clonotype was observed a few times. The rearrangement uses TRBV12-3 or TRBV12-4 and TRBJ2-7; a possible D gene is TRBD1 (5 bases). The CDR3 contains 11 residues. Trimming took off 6 bases at V and 9 bases at J, with 12 bases between the two ends. The CDR3 protein is CASSSLRGQYF. CDR3 sequence (DNA): TGTGCCAGCAGCTCATTAAGGGGGCAGTACTTC.

This clonotype showed up many times. V and J are TRBV7-6 and TRBJ2-3; a possible D gene is TRBD2 (5 bases). The CDR3 length is 15 residues. Germline-derived CDR1 and CDR2 are SGHVS and FNYEAQ. Trimming left V 3 bases short and J 3 bases short, with 13 bases between. The CDR3: CASSFSPGSTDTQYF. The CDR3 DNA reads as TGTGCCAGCAGCTTTAGCCCGGGGTCGACAGATACGCAGTATTTT.

This chain uses TRBV5-5 with TRBJ2-1; tentatively, D is TRBD1 or TRBD2 (5 bases each). Trimming shortened V by 3 bases and J by 7 bases, and 8 bases separated the two germline ends. Per germline, CDR1 SGHKS and CDR2 YYEKEE (reference sequence). This CDR3 has 12 residues. In nucleotides, the CDR3 is TGTGCCAGCAGCTGGGACGGGAATGAGCAGTTCTTC. This encodes CASSWDGNEQFF. The full variable domain, in which reference TRBV5-5 and TRBJ2-1 provide the parts outside the CDR3, is DAGVTQSPTHLIKTRGQQVTLRCSPISGHKSVSWYQQVLGQGPQFIFQYYEKEERGRGNFPDRFSARQFPNYSSELNVNALLLGDSALYLCASSWDGNEQFFGPGTRLTVL.

This clonotype was picked up many times. This chain uses TRBV3-1 with TRBJ2-3; D is ambiguous. This CDR3 has 13 amino acids. Germline V lookup: CDR1 LGHDT, CDR2 YNNKEL (reference sequence). V was pared by 2 bases and J by 2 bases, with 5 bases between. The CDR3 is CASSQHNTDTQYF. For the CDR3, the DNA is TGTGCCAGCAGCCAACACAACACAGATACGCAGTATTTT.

The rearrangement joins TRBV28 to TRBJ2-1; 11 bases align to TRBD2. CDR1 MDHEN and CDR2 SYDVKM come from the germline V gene. The CDR3 is 16 amino acids. V lost 7 bases and J lost 9; bases outside the gene matches: 14. The CDR3 reads CASNVPLTSGSGEQFF. The DNA of the CDR3 is TGTGCCAGCAATGTCCCCTTAACTAGCGGGAGCGGTGAGCAGTTCTTC.

There are a few counts of this clonotype. This chain joins TRBV28 and TRBJ2-5, with 8 nucleotides matching TRBD2. This CDR3 has 12 residues. Per germline, CDR1 MDHEN and CDR2 SYDVKM. Losses at the gene ends were 6 bases for V and 9 bases for J; bases not matched to a gene: 6. CDR3 loop: CASSREGGAQYF. DNA for the CDR3: TGTGCCAGCAGCCGGGAGGGGGGGGCCCAGTACTTC.

This clonotype was detected many times. The V call is TRBV10-3, the J call TRBJ2-1; 9 bases match TRBD2. The J segment lost 7 bases and the V segment lost 0 bases, leaving 7 bases of the junction unmatched. Germline CDR1 ENHRY, CDR2 SYGVKD. The CDR3 contains 16 residues. The CDR3 loop reads CAISESELAGSNEQFF. The DNA of the CDR3 is TGTGCCATCAGTGAGTCGGAACTAGCGGGCAGTAATGAGCAGTTCTTC.

There are many counts of this clonotype. The gene calls are TRBV2 and TRBJ2-2, with 8 bases identical to TRBD1. The trim removed 4 bases at V and 1 base at J, leaving 5 bases unmatched. There are 16 residues in the CDR3. Looked up from germline, CDR1 is SNHLY and CDR2 is FYNNEI. The CDR3 region is CASSVGGTGNTGELFF. CDR3 DNA sequence: TGTGCCAGCAGTGTAGGGGGGACAGGGAACACCGGGGAGCTGTTTTTT.

This clonotype showed up many times. The chain couples TRBV30 to TRBJ1-4; D not certain. Germline CDR1 reads GTSNPN; CDR2 reads SVGIG (reference sequence). V was trimmed by 4 bases and J by 4 bases, leaving 10 bases between them. This CDR3 is 13 amino acids long. Here the CDR3 reads CAWTGRGNEKLFF. In nucleotides, the CDR3 is TGTGCCTGGACCGGGCGGGGTAATGAAAAACTGTTTTTT.

Comment on this clonotype: One end of the junction fails to match germline, which may point to a read error. The chain couples TRBV7-2 to TRBJ2-1, with unresolved D. CDR3 length: 14 residues. From germline, CDR1 is SGHTA and CDR2 FQGNSA. Here the CDR3 reads CACSLTHSSNEQFF. The CDR3 nucleotides are TGTGCCTGCAGCTTAACTCACAGTTCTAATGAGCAGTTCTTC.

The chain links TRBV2 to TRBJ1-1, with a possible D match to TRBD1 (5 bases). V was cut by 5 bases and J by 3 bases, with 16 bases left in between. The CDR3 sequence is 15 residues long. Per the germline V gene, CDR1 is SNHLY and CDR2 is FYNNEI. CDR3 residues: CASSLNGGVHTEAFF. CDR3 in DNA: TGTGCCAGCAGTCTGAACGGAGGGGTACACACTGAAGCTTTCTTT.

The chain employs TRBV2 and TRBJ2-1; D may be TRBD2 (5 bases). The CDR3 runs to 16 residues. Germline-derived CDR1 and CDR2 are SNHLY and FYNNEI. V was pared by 0 bases and J by 2 bases, with 11 bases between. The CDR3 protein is CASSEAASRTYNEQFF. DNA for the CDR3: TGTGCCAGCAGTGAAGCGGCTAGCAGGACCTACAATGAGCAGTTCTTC. Full variable domain (outside the CDR3, taken from reference TRBV2 and TRBJ2-1): EPEVTQTPSHQVTQMGQEVILRCVPISNHLYFYWYRQILGQKVEFLVSFYNNEISEKSEIFDDQFSVERPDGSNFTLKIRSTKLEDSAMYFCASSEAASRTYNEQFFGPGTRLTVL.

In its sample, this clonotype was seen many times. V gene TRBV20-1 combines with J gene TRBJ2-1; D is ambiguous. This CDR3 has 13 amino acids. Germline V gene data show CDR1 as DFQATT and CDR2 as SNEGSKA (reference sequence). Trimming removed 1 base from V and 5 bases from J, with 9 bases in between. CDR3 nucleotide sequence: TGCAGTGCTAGAGGGCCGGTCAACAATGAGCAGTTCTTC. Translated, it gives CSARGPVNNEQFF.

This clonotype was counted at least ten times. The chain combines TRBV19 with TRBJ2-2, with 16 nucleotides matching TRBD2. CDR1 LNHDA and CDR2 SQIVND come from the germline V gene (reference sequence). V lost 9 bases to trimming and J lost 3 bases; unmatched junction nucleotides: 4. The CDR3 loop spans 16 amino acids. CDR3 region: CASGTSGRADTGELFF. DNA for the CDR3: TGTGCCAGCGGGACTAGCGGGAGGGCCGACACCGGGGAGCTGTTTTTT. The full variable domain, its missing parts supplied by reference TRBV19 and TRBJ2-2, is DGGITQSPKYLFRKEGQNVTLSCEQNLNHDAMYWYRQDPGQGLRLIYYSQIVNDFQKGDIAEGYSVSREKKESFPLTVTSAQKNPTAFYLCASGTSGRADTGELFFGEGSRLTVL.

This clonotype has a count of ten or more. The gene calls are TRBV5-1 and TRBJ2-7, with 7 bases lining up with TRBD1. Germline trimming cut 0 bases from V and 5 bases from J; bases unmatched to any gene: 5. This CDR3 has 14 residues. Germline lookup yields CDR1 SGHRS and CDR2 YFSETQ. The CDR3 here is CASSLGQGLNEQYF. The CDR3 DNA reads TGCGCCAGCAGCTTGGGACAGGGATTGAACGAGCAGTACTTC.

This clonotype was seen a few times. The chain employs TRBV13 and TRBJ1-1; 10 bases fit TRBD1. The CDR3 is made up of 15 amino acids. V shed 5 bases, J shed 5 bases, and the junction held 8 bases outside the gene matches. The germline gives CDR1 PRHDT, CDR2 FYEKMQ (reference sequence). The CDR3 nucleotides read TGTGCCAGCAGCATGGGAGGACAGGGGGAAACTGAAGCTTTCTTT. Translated: CASSMGGQGETEAFF.

This chain uses TRBV27 with TRBJ1-4; D uncertain. Trimming removed 4 bases at V and 7 bases at J, with 22 bases between. CDR3 length: 17 residues. Germline loops: CDR1 MNHEY, CDR2 SMNVEV (reference sequence). CDR3 sequence (DNA): TGTGCCAGCAGTTCAACCCGTGTAGACGGTAGGAGTGAAAAACTGTTTTTT. Amino acid sequence: CASSSTRVDGRSEKLFF. Full variable domain (outside the CDR3, taken from reference TRBV27 and TRBJ1-4): EAQVTQNPRYLITVTGKKLTVTCSQNMNHEYMSWYRQDPGLGLRQIYYSMNVEVTDKGDVPEGYKVSRKEKRNFPLILESPSPNQTSLYFCASSSTRVDGRSEKLFFGSGTQLSVL.

For the CDR3, the DNA is TGCGCCAGCAATGTCGTGGGTTATAGCAATCAGCCCCAGCATTTT. Protein sequence: CASNVVGYSNQPQHF. The V gene is TRBV5-1, the J gene TRBJ1-5, with D uncertain. The CDR3 sequence is 15 residues long. V dropped 6 bases and J dropped 0 bases, with 13 bases sitting between them. In germline, CDR1 is SGHRS, CDR2 YFSETQ.

Comments on this clonotype: A much larger clone differs from this one at a single base, so this may be a read error. V is TRBV12-3 or TRBV12-4 and J is TRBJ2-5; D possibly corresponds to TRBD1 (5 bases). The CDR3 extends over 14 amino acids. CDR3 sequence reads: CASSPAGIQGTQYF. The CDR3 DNA reads as TGTGCCAGCAGTCCCGCAGGGATCCAAGGGACCCAGTACTTC.

This clonotype turned up a few times. This sequence joins TRBV15 and TRBJ2-7, with 10 positions matching TRBD2. There are 15 residues in the CDR3. Per the germline V gene, CDR1 is LNHNV and CDR2 is YYDKDF (reference sequence). V lost 0 bases to trimming and J lost 9 bases; unmatched junction nucleotides: 8. CDR3 sequence reads: CATSRDTSGTRVQYF. In nucleotides, the CDR3 is TGTGCCACCAGCAGAGATACTAGCGGGACGAGGGTGCAGTACTTC.

This clonotype was detected many times. The chain links TRBV18 to TRBJ2-5; D ambiguous. V was trimmed by 8 bases and J by 3 bases, leaving 7 bases between them. Per germline, CDR1 KGHSH and CDR2 LQKENI. The CDR3 extends over 11 amino acids. The CDR3 DNA reads TGTGCCAGCAGCCCCAAAGAGACCCAGTACTTC. It translates to CASSPKETQYF.

The chain has TRBV7-9 and TRBJ2-2; weak D call: TRBD1 (6 bases). There are 13 residues in the CDR3. The germline V gene has CDR1 SEHNR and CDR2 FQNEAQ (reference sequence). V dropped 6 bases and J dropped 3 bases, with 8 bases sitting between them. Written as DNA, the CDR3 is TGTGCCAGCAGGCGGACAGACACCGGGGAGCTGTTTTTT. Its translation: CASRRTDTGELFF.

This clonotype has ten or more counts. This chain joins TRBV28 and TRBJ2-7; TRBD1 matches 7 bases. This CDR3 contains 16 residues. From germline, CDR1 is MDHEN and CDR2 SYDVKM. V dropped 6 bases and J dropped 7; count of bases not matched to a gene: 18. CDR3 region: CASRSEGGLRSVEQYF. Written as DNA, the CDR3 is TGTGCCAGCAGGTCCGAAGGGGGCTTAAGGTCGGTGGAGCAGTACTTC.

The chain recombines TRBV7-2 with TRBJ2-5, with 7 positions matching TRBD2. The trim removed 1 base at V and 5 bases at J, leaving 7 bases unmatched. CDR3 length: 15 amino acids. Germline CDR1 SGHTA, CDR2 FQGNSA. In DNA, the CDR3 is TGTGCCAGCAGCTTAGGATGGGGGGGAGACGAGACCCAGTACTTC. Translated: CASSLGWGGDETQYF.

This sequence joins TRBV20-1 and TRBJ2-1, with 8 bases identical to TRBD2. Germline V gene sequence: CDR1 DFQATT, CDR2 SNEGSKA (reference sequence). The junction had 12 bases not matched to a gene; V was cut back by 6 bases and J by 8 bases. CDR3 length: 14 residues. CDR3 bases: TGCAGTGCCAACCCGGGACTAGGAGCCCATGAGCAGTTCTTC. This sequence encodes CSANPGLGAHEQFF.